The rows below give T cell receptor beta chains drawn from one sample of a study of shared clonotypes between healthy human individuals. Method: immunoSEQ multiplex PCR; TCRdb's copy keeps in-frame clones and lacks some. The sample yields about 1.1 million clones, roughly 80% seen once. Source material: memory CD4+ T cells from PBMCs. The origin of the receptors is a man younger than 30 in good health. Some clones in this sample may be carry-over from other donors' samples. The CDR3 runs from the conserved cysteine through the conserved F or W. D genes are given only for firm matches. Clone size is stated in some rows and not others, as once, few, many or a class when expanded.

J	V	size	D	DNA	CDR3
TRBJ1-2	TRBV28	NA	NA	TGTGCCAGCAGGGGGATGTTCAGGGATTCTAACTATGGCTACACCTTC	CASRGMFRDSNYGYTF
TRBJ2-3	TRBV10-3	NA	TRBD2	TGTGCCATCAGTGATGAGCGGGGGGTAACCACAGATACGCAGTATTTT	CAISDERGVTTDTQYF
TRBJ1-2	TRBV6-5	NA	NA	TGTGCCATCAGTGAACAGGGTAGGGGCTACACCTTC	CAISEQGRGYTF
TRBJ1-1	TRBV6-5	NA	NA	TGTGCCAGCAGTTGGAGCCGAACTCTGAACACTGAAGCTTTCTTT	CASSWSRTLNTEAFF
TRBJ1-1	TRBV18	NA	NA	TGTGCCAGCTGCGAAACCCGACCTGAAGCTTTCTTT	CASCETRPEAFF
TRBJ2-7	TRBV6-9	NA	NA	TGTGCCATCACAATCAACAGGCGACTACCGAGCTCCTACGAGCAGTACTTC	CAITINRRLPSSYEQYF
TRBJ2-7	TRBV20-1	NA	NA	TGCAGTGCTCCCCGCGGGCAGCGAGAGTACTTC	CSAPRGQREYF
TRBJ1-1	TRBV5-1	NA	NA	TGCGCCAGCAGCCTCTTCTCAACAGGGTTGAACACTGAAGCTTTCTTT	CASSLFSTGLNTEAFF
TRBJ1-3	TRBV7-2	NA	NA	TGTGCCAGCAGCCCTGATGGGACTGGAAACACCATATATTTT	CASSPDGTGNTIYF
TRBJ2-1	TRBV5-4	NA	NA	TGTGCCAGCAGCCCCTCATTGAGCTCCTACAATGAGCAGTTCTTC	CASSPSLSSYNEQFF
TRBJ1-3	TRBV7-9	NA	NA	TGTGCCAGCAGCTTAGCCGGCCGGGCAGGGGATCATCGAGGAAACACCATATATTTT	CASSLAGRAGDHRGNTIYF
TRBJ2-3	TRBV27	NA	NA	TGTGCCAGCAGTTTGCTAGCCGCCACAGATACGCAGTATTTT	CASSLLAATDTQYF
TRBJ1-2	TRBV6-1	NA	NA	TGTGCCAGCAGTTTACCCGAGAACTTC	CASSLPENF
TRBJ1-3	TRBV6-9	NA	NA	TGTGCCAGCAGTTACTCAAGTGGAAACACCATATATTTT	CASSYSSGNTIYF
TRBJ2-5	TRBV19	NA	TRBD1	TGTGCCAGTAGTTCAGGACACCGACAGGGAGAGACCCAGTACTTC	CASSSGHRQGETQYF
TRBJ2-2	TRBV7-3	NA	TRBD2	TGTGCCAGCAGCCTCGGACTAGCGCCGACCGGGGAGCTGTTTTTT	CASSLGLAPTGELFF
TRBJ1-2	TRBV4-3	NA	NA	TGCGCCAGCAGCCAAGAATTGGTAGTGGACGTTGGTGGCTACACCTTC	CASSQELVVDVGGYTF
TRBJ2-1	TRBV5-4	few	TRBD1	TGTGCCAGCAGCCCGGGACAGGGGGCCTACAATGAGCAGTTCTTC	CASSPGQGAYNEQFF
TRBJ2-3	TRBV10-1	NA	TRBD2	TGCGCCAGCAGTAGACTAGCGGGAGAACTACATACGCAGTATTTT	CASSRLAGELHTQYF
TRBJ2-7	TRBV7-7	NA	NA	TGTGCCAGCAGCTTAGAGGAGGGGTCCTACGAGCAGTACTTC	CASSLEEGSYEQYF
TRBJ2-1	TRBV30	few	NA	TGTGCCTGGAGTCCCTCCTCCTACAATGAGCAGTTCTTC	CAWSPSSYNEQFF
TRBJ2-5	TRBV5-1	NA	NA	TGCGCCAGCAGCCTGATGGACCGTTCGGGGGAGACCCAGTACTTC	CASSLMDRSGETQYF
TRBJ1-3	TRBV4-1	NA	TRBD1	TGCGCCAGCAGCCAAGGCTCGTCCGGGACAGGGGGATCGGGAAACACCATATATTTT	CASSQGSSGTGGSGNTIYF
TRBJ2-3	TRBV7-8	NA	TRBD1	TGTGCCAGCAGCTTACCTTCGACAGGGCCCCGCACTAGCACAGATACGCAGTATTTT	CASSLPSTGPRTSTDTQYF
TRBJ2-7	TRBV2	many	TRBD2	TGTGCCAGTAAGGGACTAGCGGTAACTGACTCCTACGAGCAGTACTTC	CASKGLAVTDSYEQYF
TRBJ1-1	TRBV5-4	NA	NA	TGTGCCAGCAGCTTGGGGGGTGTACTTTCGAACACTGAAGCTTTCTTT	CASSLGGVLSNTEAFF
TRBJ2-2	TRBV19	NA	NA	TGTGCCAGTAGTGCCCCTCGGCGGAGCTCCGGGGAGCTGTTTTTT	CASSAPRRSSGELFF
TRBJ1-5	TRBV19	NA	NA	TGTGCCAGCGGTTTGGGGACAAATAGCAATCAGCCCCAGCATTTT	CASGLGTNSNQPQHF
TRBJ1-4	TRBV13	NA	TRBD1	TGTGCCAGCAGCTTAGGCATTTACAGGGGGCGAGGTGAAAAACTGTTTTTT	CASSLGIYRGRGEKLFF
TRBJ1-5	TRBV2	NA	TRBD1	TGTGCCAGCAGTGATAGGACAGGGGGTCAGCCCCAGCATTTT	CASSDRTGGQPQHF
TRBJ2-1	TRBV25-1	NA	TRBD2	TGTGCCAGCAGTGCGCAACTAGCGGGGGCGTACAATGAGCAGTTCTTC	CASSAQLAGAYNEQFF
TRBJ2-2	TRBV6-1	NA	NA	TGTGCCAGCAGGACCTCCTTGGACACCGGGGAGCTGTTTTTT	CASRTSLDTGELFF
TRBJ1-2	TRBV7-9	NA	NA	TGTGCCAGCAGCATAACAACGCGGGGCTACACCTTC	CASSITTRGYTF
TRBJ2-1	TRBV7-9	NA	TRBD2	TGTGCCAGCAGCTCCGCCGGGACTAGCAATGAGCAGTTCTTC	CASSSAGTSNEQFF
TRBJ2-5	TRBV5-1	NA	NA	TGCGCCAGCAGCTCGGGACTGAGGGAGACCCAGTACTTC	CASSSGLRETQYF
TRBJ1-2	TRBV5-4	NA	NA	TGTGCCAGCAGCTTGGGTGGGTTCGCTGGCTACACCTTC	CASSLGGFAGYTF
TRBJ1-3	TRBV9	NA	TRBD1	TGTGCCAGCAGCGTAGCTGAGACAGGGAACACCATATATTTT	CASSVAETGNTIYF
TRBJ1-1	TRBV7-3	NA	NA	TGTGCCAGCAGCGTCCTACCGGGACCCTATGAAGCTTTCTTT	CASSVLPGPYEAFF
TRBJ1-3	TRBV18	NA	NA	TGTGCCAGCTCACAGCGACAGGTCCTACCTGGAAACACCATATATTTT	CASSQRQVLPGNTIYF
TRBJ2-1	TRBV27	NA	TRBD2	TGTGCCAGCAGTCCTAGACTAGCGGGAGGCCCTGAGCAGTTCTTC	CASSPRLAGGPEQFF
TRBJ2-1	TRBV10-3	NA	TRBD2	TGTGCCATCAGGGTGGTAGCGGGACATGGCGAGCAGTTCTTC	CAIRVVAGHGEQFF
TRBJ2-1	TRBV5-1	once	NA	TGCGCCAGCAGCTTGGGCGGGCCCTACAATGAGCAGTTCTTC	CASSLGGPYNEQFF
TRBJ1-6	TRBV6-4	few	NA	TGTGCCAGCAGTGCGTCACCCCTGGGGTTTTCACCCCTCCACTTT	CASSASPLGFSPLHF
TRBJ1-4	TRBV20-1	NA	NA	TGCAGTGCTAGAGATCTAGGGCAACTGTTTTTT	CSARDLGQLFF
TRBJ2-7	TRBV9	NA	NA	TGTGCCAGCAGCGGAATCGGACAGACCTACGAGCAGTACTTC	CASSGIGQTYEQYF
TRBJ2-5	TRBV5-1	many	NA	TGCGCCAGCAGCTTGCCTGGAGAAGAGACCCAGTACTTC	CASSLPGEETQYF
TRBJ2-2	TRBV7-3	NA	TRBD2	TGTGCCAGCAGCAAGGGACTAGCGGGAGGAACAGGGGAGCTGTTTTTT	CASSKGLAGGTGELFF
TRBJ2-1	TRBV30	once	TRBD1	TGTGCCTGGAGCTATCCCGACAGGGTTGGGAATGAGCAGTTCTTC	CAWSYPDRVGNEQFF
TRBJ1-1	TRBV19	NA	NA	TGTGCCAGTAGTAGGGGGTTGAACACTGAAGCTTTCTTT	CASSRGLNTEAFF
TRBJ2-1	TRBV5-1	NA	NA	TGCGCCAGCAGCTGGGGCGGGGAAGGGAATGAGCAGTTCTTC	CASSWGGEGNEQFF
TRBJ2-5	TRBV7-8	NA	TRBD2	TGTGCCAGCAGCTTCCAATACCTAGCGGGACGCGAGACCCAGTACTTC	CASSFQYLAGRETQYF
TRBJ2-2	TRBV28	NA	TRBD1	TGTGCCAGCAGTCACGATCCTAACAGGGGGCGAGACACCGGGGAGCTGTTTTTT	CASSHDPNRGRDTGELFF
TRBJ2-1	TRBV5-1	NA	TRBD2	TGCGCCAGCAGCACGGGACTAGCGGGAAGTGATGAGCAGTTCTTC	CASSTGLAGSDEQFF
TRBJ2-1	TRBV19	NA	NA	TGTGCCAGTAGCCGAAACGCCGTTACCTACAATGAGCAGTTCTTC	CASSRNAVTYNEQFF